These 8 T cell receptor beta chains originate from one sample sequenced in a study of human T cells and chemical hapten exposure. TCRdb redid the calling of the RACE reads with MiXCR, one entry per CDR3 protein. The data show approximately 73,000 distinct CDR3 sequences, 9% to 12% seen once. Time point indicated: patch test 1, 2 weeks after DPC sensitization. Regarding treatment: therapeutic diphenylcyclopropenone sensitization with weekly scalp DPC. Material: whole blood, obtained in connection with sensitization to the hapten diphenylcyclopropenone (DPC). Receptors originate from a woman in her forties or fifties with alopecia areata. Some clones in this sample may be carry-over from other donors' samples.

The chain is built from TRBV7-3 and TRBJ2-5, with 13 bases that match TRBD2. The CDR3 has 15 residues. Looked up from germline, CDR1 is SGHTA and CDR2 is FQGTGA. After removal of 0 bases from V and 9 bases from J, the junction contained 4 bases not matched to a gene. CDR3 in amino acids: CASSLTGLAGEPQYF. The CDR3 DNA follows: TGTGCCAGCAGCTTAACCGGACTAGCGGGGGAGCCCCAGTACTTC.

This clonotype was counted ten times or more. The chain has TRBV18 and TRBJ1-5; no firm D call. The CDR3 is made up of 14 amino acids. Trimming pared 3 bases from V and 0 bases from J, leaving 6 bases between. Germline loops: CDR1 KGHSH, CDR2 LQKENI. In DNA form, the CDR3 reads TGTGCCAGCTCACCCTCATTTAGCAATCAGCCCCAGCATTTT. Protein product: CASSPSFSNQPQHF.

This clonotype has a handful of counts. This chain links TRBV20-1 with TRBJ2-7, with TRBD2 matching over 13 bases. This CDR3 spans 14 amino acids. Germline CDR1 reads DFQATT; CDR2 reads SNEGSKA (reference sequence). V lost 3 bases and J lost 5; bases outside the gene matches: 4. CDR3 loop: CSARTSGRSHEQYF. The CDR3 DNA follows: TGCAGTGCTAGGACTAGCGGGAGGTCCCACGAGCAGTACTTC.

The chain has TRBV27 and TRBJ1-4, with a tentative D call TRBD1 (5 bases). The V and J ends lost 1 base and 0 bases respectively, with 15 bases between them. Germline CDR1 MNHEY, CDR2 SMNVEV (reference sequence). CDR3 size: 18 residues. In DNA, the CDR3 is TGTGCCAGCAGTTTATGGTTCAGGGAAGAGTCAACTAATGAAAAACTGTTTTTT. Protein: CASSLWFREESTNEKLFF.

This clonotype was recorded a few times. The chain uses TRBV6-6 and TRBJ2-7; 14 nucleotides line up with TRBD2. V lost 6 bases and J lost 6; bases outside the gene matches: 4. The CDR3 sequence is 14 residues long. CDR1 and CDR2 from the germline V gene are MNHNY and SVGAGI (reference sequence). The DNA for the CDR3 is TGTGCCAGCAGCGGGACTAGCGGGAGAGTCGAGCAGTACTTC. It codes for CASSGTSGRVEQYF.

The J gene is TRBJ2-5, the V gene TRBV2; D is unclear. The CDR3 has 10 amino acids. V shed 5 bases and J shed 6 bases, with 4 bases lying between them. Germline V gene lookup returns CDR1 SNHLY and CDR2 FYNNEI. The CDR3 bases are TGTGCCAGCAGTTCCCAGACCCAGTACTTC. Translated, it gives CASSSQTQYF.

This clonotype has a handful of counts. The rearrangement uses TRBV2 and TRBJ1-5; D is undetermined. Trimming pared 1 base from V and 3 bases from J, leaving 10 bases between. Germline CDR1 SNHLY, CDR2 FYNNEI. This CDR3 has 15 residues. The CDR3 loop reads CASSEGRTSNQPQHF. CDR3 in DNA: TGTGCCAGCAGTGAAGGCAGGACCTCCAATCAGCCCCAGCATTTT.

This clonotype was observed a few times. V is TRBV7-2 and J is TRBJ1-1; D perhaps matches TRBD1 (5 bases). The CDR3 runs to 15 residues. V was shortened by 1 base and J by 0 bases, with 9 bases between the two germline ends. Germline V lookup: CDR1 SGHTA, CDR2 FQGNSA. The CDR3 DNA sequence: TGTGCCAGCAGCTTAGTGGCAGGGATGAACACTGAAGCTTTCTTT. Translating it yields CASSLVAGMNTEAFF.